This is a list of T cell receptor beta chains from one sample in a study of cytomegalovirus exposure and HLA in healthy donors. Sequencing used immunoSEQ multiplex PCR; TCRdb keeps in-frame clones, though not all of them. The sample records about 130,000 clones, 60% to 85% being singletons. Sequencing input: PBMCs. The receptors come from a female donor in good health and CMV-seropositive. The CDR3 runs from the conserved cysteine through the conserved F or W. Each record gives: D gene, J gene, clone size, V gene, CDR3 protein. The D gene is left open where the match is weak. A clone size is listed for some rows: how often the clone was seen (once, few, many), or a class if it is expanded.

>TRBD1|TRBJ2-7|-|TRBV18
CASRDSFYSYEQYF
>-|TRBJ1-4|few|TRBV11-2
CASSLDRSLSEKLFF
>-|TRBJ1-1|-|TRBV28
CASSSTGRGYTEAFF
>TRBD2|TRBJ2-2|once|TRBV5-1
CASRGTSISGELFF
>TRBD1|-|-|TRBV30
CAWKRRTGTPYEQYF
>TRBD1|TRBJ1-5|-|TRBV6-5
CASSYGWQGDQPQHF
>-|TRBJ1-2|-|TRBV10-3
CAISERREDYGYTF
>-|TRBJ1-4|few|TRBV6-1
CASSEGQTNEKLFF
>TRBD1|TRBJ2-4|few|TRBV30
CAWGTGTGGNIQYF
>-|TRBJ2-2|few|TRBV2
CASSAFGSTGELFF
>-|TRBJ1-5|-|TRBV11-1
CASSLGTSNQPQHF
>-|TRBJ2-1|once|TRBV30
CAWSGGAYNEQFF
>-|TRBJ1-2|-|TRBV5-1
CASSLGVPGLNYGYTF
>-|TRBJ1-6|-|TRBV28
CASSFGGTNSPLHF
>-|TRBJ2-1|-|TRBV5-6
CASSLGVSVLETMAQFF
>TRBD1|TRBJ1-5|-|TRBV30
CAWETGGPQHF
>TRBD1|-|few|TRBV6-6
CASSPGTGSSYEQYF
>-|TRBJ2-3|-|TRBV19
CASSITGTDTQYF
>TRBD1|TRBJ2-2|-|TRBV5-1
CASTTRGRDTGELFF
>-|TRBJ2-1|-|TRBV28
CASSLPGYEQFF
>TRBD1|TRBJ1-2|few|TRBV7-9
CASSLGQRDRGNGYTF
>-|TRBJ1-2|-|TRBV30
CACPQGGYYGYTF
>TRBD1|-|-|TRBV7-8
CASSLAVTGGYYEQYF
>-|TRBJ1-1|-|TRBV30
CAWSAGSGLGNTEAFF
>TRBD2|TRBJ2-2|-|TRBV7-3
CASSITTSGSRVLCAGELFF
>TRBD2|TRBJ2-2|-|TRBV11-2
CASSLAANTGELFF
>TRBD1|TRBJ1-1|-|TRBV7-9
CASSLTGTGATEAFF
>TRBD2|TRBJ2-1|-|TRBV6-1
CASSLRLAEQFF
>-|TRBJ2-4|-|TRBV11-1
CASSSERGIQYF
>-|TRBJ2-3|-|TRBV11-2
CASSLDSKSTDTQYF
>TRBD1|TRBJ2-1|-|TRBV7-3
CASSFSGGDEQFF
>-|TRBJ2-5|few|TRBV29-1
CSVEGRVQETQYF
>-|TRBJ2-3|-|TRBV7-6
CASSLADGQHMYTQYF
>-|TRBJ2-7|-|TRBV11-2
CASKMGGGGPEQYF
>TRBD1|TRBJ2-1|-|TRBV9
CASSVAGTGFDMNEQFF
>-|TRBJ2-1|-|TRBV5-1
CASSLAEQRWNEQFF
>TRBD1|TRBJ2-1|-|TRBV5-3
CARSSRQGDEQFF
>-|TRBJ1-5|-|TRBV5-1
CASSLVSISCSTALSNQPQHF
>TRBD1|TRBJ1-2|-|TRBV29-1
CSVGTGGNYGYTF
>TRBD2|TRBJ2-1|-|TRBV5-1
CASSLGTSGNEQFF
>-|TRBJ1-5|-|TRBV7-9
CASSLEGWTEQPQHF
>-|TRBJ2-7|-|TRBV2
CASSEQAIANEQYF
>TRBD1|TRBJ1-2|-|TRBV4-1
CASSQAPGGAYGYTF
>-|TRBJ2-2|-|TRBV11-1
CASSRDSNTGELFF
>TRBD2|TRBJ2-1|-|TRBV5-1
CASSLLREYGEQFF
>-|TRBJ1-6|-|TRBV11-2
CASSYSNSPLHF
>TRBD2|TRBJ2-7|few|TRBV5-1
CASSLASVASGPDEQYF
>TRBD1|TRBJ2-3|-|TRBV11-3
CASSDRGVTDTQYF
>-|TRBJ2-3|-|TRBV28
CASTPGAVDTQYF
>-|TRBJ2-1|-|TRBV7-2
CASSLVADWYNEQFF
>-|TRBJ2-7|-|TRBV15
CATLGGTAYEQYF
>-|TRBJ1-2|few|TRBV6-1
CASMRDLNYGYTF
>-|TRBJ2-1|-|TRBV5-1
CASLAGVGGSYNEQFF
>TRBD1|TRBJ2-7|-|TRBV6-5
CASSAGTGSYEQYF
>-|TRBJ2-7|-|TRBV15
CATSRDQALDEQYF